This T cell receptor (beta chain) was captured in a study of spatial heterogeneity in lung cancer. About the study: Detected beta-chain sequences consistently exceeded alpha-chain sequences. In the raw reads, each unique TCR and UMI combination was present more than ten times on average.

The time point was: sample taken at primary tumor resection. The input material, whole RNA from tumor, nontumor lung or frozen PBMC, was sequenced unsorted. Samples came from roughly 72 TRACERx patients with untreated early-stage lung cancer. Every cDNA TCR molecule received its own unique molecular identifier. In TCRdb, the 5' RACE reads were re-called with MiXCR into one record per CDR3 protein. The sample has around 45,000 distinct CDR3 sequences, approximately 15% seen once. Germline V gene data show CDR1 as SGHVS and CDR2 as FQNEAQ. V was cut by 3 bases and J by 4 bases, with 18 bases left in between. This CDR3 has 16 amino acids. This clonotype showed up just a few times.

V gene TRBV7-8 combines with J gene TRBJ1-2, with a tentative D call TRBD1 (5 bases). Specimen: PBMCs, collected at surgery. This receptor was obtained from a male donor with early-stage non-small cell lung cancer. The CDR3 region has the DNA TGTGCCAGCAGCTTGGACTTTTTGGGACCGCGCTATGGCTACACCTTC. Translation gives CASSLDFLGPRYGYTF.